This passage covers 14 T cell receptor beta chains from one sample sequenced in a study of T cell changes during pregnancy in multiple sclerosis. Here immunoSEQ multiplex PCR was the method, and the copy in TCRdb shows in-frame clones only, minus some. The sample lists roughly 40,000 clones, 75% to 95% seen once, with approximately 0.41% in the top ten. Sequenced material: CD4+ T cells from peripheral blood mononuclear cells, taken in the third trimester of pregnancy. The receptor set was obtained from a female donor with multiple sclerosis, enrolled in a pregnancy study.

There are a few counts of this clone. The chain couples TRBV7-7 to TRBJ2-7; maybe TRBD1 (6 bases). Germline V lookup: CDR1 SSHAT, CDR2 FNYEAQ (reference sequence). This CDR3 is 15 amino acids long. The V and J ends lost 0 bases and 5 bases respectively, with 14 bases between them. CDR3 nucleotide sequence: TGTGCCAGCAGCTTAGCGCAGGGGTTAGAGCACGAGCAGTACTTC. It is translated as CASSLAQGLEHEQYF.

CDR3 region: CASSSLAGTYEQYF. CDR3 bases: TGTGCCAGTAGTAGTCTAGCGGGTACCTACGAGCAGTACTTC. The chain recombines TRBV19 with TRBJ2-7; 8 nucleotides align to TRBD2. The CDR3 covers 14 residues. CDR1 LNHDA and CDR2 SQIVND come from the germline V gene (reference sequence). V shed 4 bases, J shed 2 bases, and the junction held 4 bases outside the gene matches.

The V gene is TRBV29-1, the J gene TRBJ2-2, with 10 positions matching TRBD1. Germline assignment: CDR1 SQVTM and CDR2 ANQGSEA. Unmatched junction bases numbered 6, after V lost 7 bases and J lost 7 bases. CDR3 length: 13 amino acids. CDR3 sequence: CSAPGQGFGELFF. Written as DNA, the CDR3 is TGCAGCGCCCCGGGACAGGGGTTCGGGGAGCTGTTTTTT.

This CDR3 reads CASSFLGAGDTQYF. DNA of the CDR3: TGTGCCAGCAGTTTTTTGGGGGCCGGGGATACGCAGTATTTT. This rearrangement joins TRBV27 to TRBJ2-3; D is perhaps TRBD1 (6 bases). V was pared by 3 bases and J by 6 bases, with 13 bases between. This CDR3 is built from 14 residues. From germline, CDR1 is MNHEY and CDR2 SMNVEV (reference sequence).

The genes are TRBV6-5 and TRBJ2-2, with 7 bases aligning to TRBD1. The CDR3 consists of 14 residues. Trimming at V came to 6 bases and at J to 3 bases, leaving 4 bases not matched to a gene. The germline V gene encodes CDR1 MNHEY and CDR2 SVGAGI. CDR3 in amino acids: CASRRTGDTGELFF. Written as DNA, the CDR3 is TGTGCCAGCAGACGCACAGGGGACACCGGGGAGCTGTTTTTT.

The chain carries TRBV5-8 and TRBJ2-4, with 14 bases fitting TRBD2. CDR1 SGHTS and CDR2 YDEGEE come from the germline V gene. The V gene end was trimmed by 3 bases and the J gene end by 8 bases; junction bases not matched to a gene: 4. There are 15 residues in the CDR3. The CDR3 DNA follows: TGTGCCAGCAGCTGGGGGACTAGCGGGAGACACATTCAGTACTTC. It is translated as CASSWGTSGRHIQYF. The variable domain in full, completed from reference TRBV5-8 and TRBJ2-4, reads EAGVTQSPTHLIKTRGQQATLRCSPISGHTSVYWYQQALGLGLQFLLWYDEGEERNRGNFPPRFSGRQFPNYSSELNVNALELEDSALYLCASSWGTSGRHIQYFGAGTRLSVL.

This chain joins TRBV18 and TRBJ1-1; the D gene is possibly TRBD1 (6 bases). The CDR3 is 13 amino acids. The ends were cut back, 6 bases at V and 4 bases at J, with 12 bases in the middle. Germline loops: CDR1 KGHSH, CDR2 LQKENI. DNA for the CDR3: TGTGCCAGCTCCCTGGACAGTAGCACTGAAGCTTTCTTT. Translation: CASSLDSSTEAFF.

This CDR3 is CAWSLLQGNGYTF. As DNA, the CDR3 is TGTGCCTGGTCCCTGCTCCAGGGGAATGGCTACACCTTC. This chain links TRBV30 with TRBJ1-2; D is possibly TRBD1 (6 bases). Germline V gene sequence: CDR1 GTSNPN, CDR2 SVGIG (reference sequence). The CDR3 runs to 13 residues. Trimming shortened V by 5 bases and J by 6 bases, and 16 bases separated the two germline ends.

V and J are TRBV4-2 and TRBJ1-1; D is possibly TRBD1 (6 bases). This CDR3 contains 16 residues. V gave up 4 bases and J gave up 1 base, with 16 bases separating them. Germline V gene sequence: CDR1 LGHNA, CDR2 YNFKEQ. The CDR3 nucleotides are TGTGCCAGCAGCCCTAGGGACATAGCGTGGAACACTGAAGCTTTCTTT. It is translated as CASSPRDIAWNTEAFF.

This chain uses TRBV6-1 with TRBJ2-3; D perhaps matches TRBD2 (5 bases). Deletions cut 6 bases from V and 1 base from J, with 14 bases between. The CDR3 length is 15 residues. Germline CDR1 reads MNHNS; CDR2 reads SASEGT. In DNA, the CDR3 is TGTGCCAGCAGGGCCACTAGGTTCGGCACAGATACGCAGTATTTT. Translation gives CASRATRFGTDTQYF.

The V call is TRBV18, the J call TRBJ1-4; D may be TRBD1 (5 bases). V was clipped by 3 bases and J by 10 bases, with 12 bases between them. In germline, CDR1 is KGHSH, CDR2 LQKENI. The CDR3 runs 13 residues. The CDR3 sequence: CASSPREEAKLFF. The CDR3 region has the DNA TGTGCCAGCTCACCCAGGGAAGAGGCAAAACTGTTTTTT. The whole variable domain, filled in from reference TRBV18 and TRBJ1-4, reads NAGVMQNPRHLVRRRGQEARLRCSPMKGHSHVYWYRQLPEEGLKFMVYLQKENIIDESGMPKERFSAEFPKEGPSILRIQQVVRGDSAAYFCASSPREEAKLFFGSGTQLSVL.

The genes are TRBV10-3 and TRBJ2-7, with 7 bases matching TRBD1. Looked up from germline, CDR1 is ENHRY and CDR2 is SYGVKD. There are 13 residues in the CDR3. J was trimmed by 0 bases and V by 6 bases; bases with no gene match: 2. This chain's CDR3 is CAIRDRVSYEQYF. For the CDR3, the DNA is TGTGCCATCAGAGACAGGGTCTCCTACGAGCAGTACTTC.

CDR3 amino acids: CASSARAGTGDTGELFF. CDR3 bases: TGCGCCAGCAGCGCCCGGGCCGGGACAGGGGACACCGGGGAGCTGTTTTTT. The chain uses TRBV5-1 and TRBJ2-2, with 10 bases lining up with TRBD1. Germline-derived CDR1 and CDR2 are SGHRS and YFSETQ. V was pared by 4 bases and J by 3 bases, with 9 bases of the junction left unmatched. The CDR3 length is 17 residues.

V and J are TRBV21-1 and TRBJ1-5; the table calls TRBD1, which could not be checked here. TRBV21-1 is recorded as a pseudogene. CDR3 length: 20 residues. In DNA, the CDR3 is TGTGCCAGCAGCAAACCGGGCCGGACAGGACTTATATTCGGCAATCAGCCCCAGCATTTT. Translated: CASSKPGRTGLIFGNQPQHF.